This paragraph covers one TCR beta chain sequence. The antigen remains undetermined. The immunoSEQ assay was version 4, run in survey mode. The table came from immunoSEQ multiplex PCR; TCRdb's copy has only in-frame clones and leaves some out. The sample lists some 23,000 clones; approximately 79% were seen once. Overlapping HIV-1 Gag 15-mer peptides at 0.8 to 1 ug per peptide per mL were used. Sorting selected CD4+ T cells upregulating both CD40 ligand and CD69. These data originate in a study of persistence of HIV-infected CD4 T cells. CDR3 length: 15 amino acids. V lost 7 bases and J lost 0; bases outside the gene matches: 6. Germline V gene data show CDR1 as MNHNS and CDR2 as SASEGT.

This receptor was taken from an adult man with HIV who was CMV-seropositive. The V and J genes are TRBV6-1 and TRBJ2-1; 7 positions agree with TRBD1. Material: CD4+ T cells sorted from PBMCs after roughly 18-hour stimulation, obtained from a patient who received antiretroviral therapy. CDR3 DNA sequence: TGTGCCAGCATAACCGACAGGGACTCCTACAATGAGCAGTTCTTC. Encoded protein: CASITDRDSYNEQFF.